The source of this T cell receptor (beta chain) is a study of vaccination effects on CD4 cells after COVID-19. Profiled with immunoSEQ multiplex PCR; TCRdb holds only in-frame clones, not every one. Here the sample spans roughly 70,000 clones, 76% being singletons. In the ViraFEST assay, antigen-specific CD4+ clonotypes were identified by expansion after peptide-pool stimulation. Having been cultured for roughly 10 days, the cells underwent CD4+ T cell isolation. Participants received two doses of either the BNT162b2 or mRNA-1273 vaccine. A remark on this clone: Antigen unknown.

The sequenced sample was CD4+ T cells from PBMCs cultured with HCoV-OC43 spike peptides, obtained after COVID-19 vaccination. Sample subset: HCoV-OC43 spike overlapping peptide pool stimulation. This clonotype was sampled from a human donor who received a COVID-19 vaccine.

The CDR3 is CASSISYSSGELFF. The CDR3 coding sequence is TGTGCCAGCAGTATAAGTTACAGCTCCGGGGAGCTGTTTTTT. This chain connects TRBV6-5 to TRBJ2-2; no clear D gene. Germline CDR1 is MNHEY and CDR2 is SVGAGI. V lost 5 bases, J lost 6 bases, and 13 bases lay in between. There are 14 residues in the CDR3.